A selection of T cell receptor beta chains follows, all from one sample in a study of T cell repertoires in cytomegalovirus infection. What these receptors recognize is not known. Using its own MiXCR run on the reads, TCRdb lists one record per CDR3 protein. The data contain 27,000 or so distinct CDR3 sequences, 15% to 20% of them singletons. The specimen was CD8+ T cells from cultured PBMCs, collected from culture after CMV antigen stimulation. These receptors all come from a human donor in good health (CMV status not recorded). Some clones in this sample may be carry-over from other donors' samples. Both conserved end residues are part of each CDR3. A D gene is named only where the DNA matches it firmly. The listing skips clone size in some rows; elsewhere it reads once, few, many or a size class.

V gene,D gene,J gene,clone size,CDR3 DNA,CDR3 protein
TRBV7-6,TRBD2,TRBJ2-7,once,TGTGCCAGCAGCCCTAGCGGGACCTACTCCTACGAGCAGTACTTC,CASSPSGTYSYEQYF
TRBV29-1,TRBD2,TRBJ2-5,many,TGCAGCGCCTGTAGCGGGGGCCCAGAAGAGACCCAGTACTTC,CSACSGGPEETQYF
TRBV7-2,TRBD1,TRBJ1-6,few,TGTGCCAGCAGAAACCGACAGGGGTATGTGCCCCTCCACTTT,CASRNRQGYVPLHF
TRBV2,NA,TRBJ1-1,NA,TGTTCCCCAGGGGTGAGAACTGAAGCTTTCTTT,CSPGVRTEAFF
TRBV7-9,NA,TRBJ1-5,NA,TGTGCCAGCAGCACGACGTTGGACCCAAACGGGCAGCCCCAGCATTTT,CASSTTLDPNGQPQHF
TRBV10-3,NA,TRBJ2-2,few,TGTGCCATCAGTGAGCCCCGGGAGGGGGCAACCCCCGGAGCAAGGGAGCTGTTTTTT,CAISEPREGATPGARELFF
TRBV7-6,TRBD1,TRBJ1-1,NA,TGTGCCACCACAGGGGGGGCTGAAGCTTTCTTT,CATTGGAEAFF
TRBV5-1,NA,TRBJ1-6,few,TGCGCCAGCAGCTTGTCCGGGACATTGGGGGGTTCACCCCTCCACTTT,CASSLSGTLGGSPLHF
TRBV2,NA,TRBJ2-1,few,TGTGCCAGCAGCCCATGGGGAACAGAGAGCTCCTACAATGAGCAGTTCTTC,CASSPWGTESSYNEQFF
TRBV7-9,NA,TRBJ1-1,NA,TGTGCCAGCAGCTCCGTGGGGGGTCTGAACACTGAAGCTTTCTTT,CASSSVGGLNTEAFF
TRBV27,NA,TRBJ2-5,many,TGTGCCAGCAGTCCAAGCGGGTGGGGGGAGACCCAGTACTTC,CASSPSGWGETQYF
TRBV6-8,TRBD1,TRBJ2-1,NA,TGTGCCAGCAGTTACGCGCCGGGACAGGGATACAATGAGCAGTTCTTC,CASSYAPGQGYNEQFF
TRBV6-6,NA,TRBJ2-7,many,TGTGCCAGCAGTTACTCGAAGAACCCGAGGGCTAGCGAGCAGTACTTC,CASSYSKNPRASEQYF
TRBV4-2,TRBD2,TRBJ2-1,once,TGTGCCAGCAGCCAAGGGTGGAGCGGGGGGCCAATTCACAATGAGCAGTTCTTC,CASSQGWSGGPIHNEQFF
TRBV28,NA,TRBJ1-4,few,TGTGCCAGCAGTTTTCTGGGACCCTACCTTGCAACTAATGAAAAACTGTTTTTT,CASSFLGPYLATNEKLFF
TRBV6-2/TRBV6-3,NA,TRBJ1-5,few,TGTGCCAGCAGACTCGACGGGCGGCATAATCAGCCCCAGCATTTT,CASRLDGRHNQPQHF
TRBV27,TRBD1,TRBJ1-6,NA,TGTGCCAGCAGTTTCCAACAAAGGGGGCCAAAGCTTAATTCACCCCTCCACTTT,CASSFQQRGPKLNSPLHF
TRBV27,NA,TRBJ2-7,few,TGTGCCAGCAGACCGGTGGGGGGATACGAGCAGTACTTC,CASRPVGGYEQYF
TRBV7-3,NA,TRBJ2-1,NA,TGTGCCAGCAGCGCGACGGGGGCGGGGGTGAATGAGCAGTTCTTC,CASSATGAGVNEQFF
TRBV28,TRBD2,TRBJ2-3,NA,TGTGCCAGCAGTTTATTCCTCGCGGAGCGGGAGGGCCTCTCAGATACGCAGTATTTT,CASSLFLAEREGLSDTQYF
TRBV7-8,NA,TRBJ1-5,few,TGTGCCAGCAGCTTCGAGACTGAGTTCAATCAGCCCCAGCATTTT,CASSFETEFNQPQHF
TRBV20-1,NA,TRBJ1-2,NA,TGCAGTGCTAGTGAATCCCCGGGAGGCTACACCTTC,CSASESPGGYTF
TRBV28,NA,TRBJ2-7,NA,TGTGCCAGCAGTCCGTCAGTCTACGAGCAGTACTTC,CASSPSVYEQYF
TRBV6-1,NA,TRBJ2-7,many,TGTGCCAGCAGTGACTACGAGCAGTACTTC,CASSDYEQYF
TRBV5-8,TRBD1,TRBJ1-4,once,TGTGCCAGCAGTTTTGGACAGGGGAGTGAAAAACTGTTTTTT,CASSFGQGSEKLFF
TRBV7-8,NA,TRBJ2-3,NA,TGTGCCAGCAGCTTAGCGCTTAACAGGGCTACAGATACGCAGTATTTT,CASSLALNRATDTQYF
TRBV6-5,NA,TRBJ2-2,few,TGTGCCACCTCGGTGGGGGGCCTGGGGTTCTACACCGGGGAGCTGTTTTTT,CATSVGGLGFYTGELFF
TRBV6-5,NA,TRBJ2-7,few,TGTGCCAGCAGTACGGAGGGGGGGCATCCCTACGAGCAGTACTTC,CASSTEGGHPYEQYF
TRBV7-6,TRBD1,TRBJ2-7,NA,TGTGCCAGCAGCTTAGCGCCCAGGGGGTACGACGAGCAGTACTTC,CASSLAPRGYDEQYF
TRBV28,TRBD2,TRBJ2-5,few,TGTGCCAGCAGCGGACTAGCGGGATCCCGGGAGACCCAGTACTTC,CASSGLAGSRETQYF
TRBV13,TRBD2,TRBJ2-1,few,TGTGCCAGCAGCTTCGGGACTAGCAATGAGCAGTTCTTC,CASSFGTSNEQFF
TRBV15,TRBD1,TRBJ2-5,few,TGTGCCACCAGCAGGGACAGGGGGAAGGCGGAGACCCAGTACTTC,CATSRDRGKAETQYF
TRBV6-2/TRBV6-3,NA,TRBJ1-1,few,TGTGCCAGCAGTTACCTCGTCATGAACACTGAAGCTTTCTTT,CASSYLVMNTEAFF
TRBV6-2/TRBV6-3,NA,TRBJ2-7,few,TGTGCCACTACGGGCCTCTACGAGCAGTACTTC,CATTGLYEQYF
TRBV29-1,NA,TRBJ2-5,NA,TGCAGCGTTGAAGATAGGACGGACCAAGAGACCCAGTACTTC,CSVEDRTDQETQYF
TRBV6-6,TRBD1,TRBJ1-2,few,TGTGCCAGCAGTTACTCCCGGACAGGGCATGGCTACACCTTC,CASSYSRTGHGYTF
TRBV7-2,NA,TRBJ1-5,NA,TGTGCCAGCAGCGTTACCCCGGGACAGCCCCAGCATTTT,CASSVTPGQPQHF
TRBV27,TRBD2,TRBJ2-5,few,TGTGCCAGCAGTCCCCAAGCGGGGGGAAGGGAGACCCAGTACTTC,CASSPQAGGRETQYF
TRBV7-6,NA,TRBJ1-6,NA,TGTGCCAGCAGCTTAGGTGGAGGTACATCACCCCTCCACTTT,CASSLGGGTSPLHF
TRBV12-3/TRBV12-4,NA,TRBJ1-2,few,TGTGCCAGCAGGACAGGAAATCATGGCTACACCTTC,CASRTGNHGYTF
TRBV6-1,TRBD2,TRBJ2-1,NA,TGTGCCAGCAGTACCCAAGCGGGAGTGGCCAATGAGCAGTTCTTC,CASSTQAGVANEQFF
TRBV27,NA,TRBJ2-7,NA,TGTGCCAGCAGGCTGAGTGGGGGGCGCTACGAGCAGTACTTC,CASRLSGGRYEQYF
TRBV27,NA,TRBJ1-5,NA,TGTGCCAGCAGTTTAGGGCAGAATCAGCCCCAGCATTTT,CASSLGQNQPQHF
TRBV7-9,TRBD2,TRBJ2-1,NA,TGTGCCAGCAGCTTAGCCGGCGGGAGGGCGTTCAATGAGCAGTTCTTC,CASSLAGGRAFNEQFF
TRBV4-3,TRBD2,TRBJ2-1,NA,TGCGCCAGCAGCCAAGGCCGGGTGGCGGGGGTCTACAATGAGCAGTTCTTC,CASSQGRVAGVYNEQFF
TRBV19,NA,TRBJ2-6,NA,TGTGCCAGTAGTTCGATCGGATCTGGGGCCAACGTCCTGACTTTC,CASSSIGSGANVLTF
TRBV12-5,NA,TRBJ2-3,NA,TGTGCTAGTCAGGCGGGGTTCACAGATACGCAGTATTTT,CASQAGFTDTQYF